This T cell receptor (beta chain) was sequenced for a study of blood T cell repertoires in COVID-19. Background on the study: Whether acute or convalescent, the COVID-19 samples came from the United States, Italy and Spain. Sample material is recorded as cDNA or gDNA derived from T cells, B-cell-depleted T cells, or PBMCs.

As handled by the study authors: By means of reference gene primer amplification, nucleated cell counts were estimated. Assay: immunoSEQ multiplex PCR; the TCRdb copy retains only in-frame clones and omits some. The V and J calls and clone size are taken from that table; D and trimming were inferred from the DNA. The sample yields a few hundred thousand clones, 86% seen once. This receptor was taken from a woman in her thirties with active or convalescent COVID-19. Sequencing was done on a sample of peripheral blood.

This CDR3 is CASSRTQGYNSPLHF. The CDR3 nucleotides are TGTGCCAGTAGTAGAACCCAGGGTTATAATTCACCCCTCCACTTT. This chain uses TRBV19 with TRBJ1-6, with D possibly matching TRBD1 (5 bases). Trimming removed 4 bases from V and 4 bases from J, with 11 bases in between. The CDR3 runs 15 residues. Germline V gene sequence: CDR1 LNHDA, CDR2 SQIVND (reference sequence).